This T cell receptor (beta chain) was documented in a study of T cell responses to AZD1222 COVID-19 vaccine. Points from the study as a whole: Nearly half of spike-specific TCRs reportedly target variant regions that are unmutated in the B.1.351 and B.1.1.7 variants.

Turning to this clone: What it binds is unknown.

V trimming: 0 bases; J trimming: 0 bases; junction bases outside the gene matches: 12. Germline loops: CDR1 LGHDT, CDR2 YNNKEL (reference sequence). The length of the CDR3 is 20 residues. Sequencing used immunoSEQ multiplex PCR; TCRdb keeps in-frame clones, though not all of them. The sample records 95,000 to 130,000 clones, about 90% being singletons. The TCR sequence derives from an adult in good health. The chain employs TRBV3-1 (or the pseudogene TRBV3-2) and TRBJ2-1; 9 bases line up with TRBD1. The input for sequencing was peripheral blood, taken on day 0 of AZD1222 vaccination. The CDR3 loop reads CASSQDWGTGKEYSYNEQFF. CDR3 coding DNA: TGTGCCAGCAGCCAAGATTGGGGGACAGGGAAGGAATACTCCTACAATGAGCAGTTCTTC.